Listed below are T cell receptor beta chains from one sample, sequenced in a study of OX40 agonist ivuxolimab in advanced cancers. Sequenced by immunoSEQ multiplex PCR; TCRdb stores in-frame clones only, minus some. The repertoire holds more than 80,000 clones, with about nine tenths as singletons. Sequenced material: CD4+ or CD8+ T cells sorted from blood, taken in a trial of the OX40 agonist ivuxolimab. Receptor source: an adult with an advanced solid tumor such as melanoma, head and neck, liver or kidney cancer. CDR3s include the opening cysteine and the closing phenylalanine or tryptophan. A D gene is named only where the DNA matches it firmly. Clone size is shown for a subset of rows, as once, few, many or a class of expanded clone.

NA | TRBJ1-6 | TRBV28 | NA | TGTGCCAGCAAAGGCCCCAGTGTCTCCCCCCTCCACTTT | CASKGPSVSPLHF
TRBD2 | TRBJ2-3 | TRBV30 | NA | TGTGCCTGGAGACTTAGAGGCGCGGGGGGGCCGTTCACAGATACGCAGTATTTT | CAWRLRGAGGPFTDTQYF
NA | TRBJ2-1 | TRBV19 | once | TGTGCCAGCGCAAGTAGGACTTTCGAGAGCTCCTACAATGAGCAGTTCTTC | CASASRTFESSYNEQFF
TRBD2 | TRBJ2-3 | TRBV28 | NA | TGTGCCAGCAAACTAGCGGGGGGCACAGATACGCAGTATTTT | CASKLAGGTDTQYF
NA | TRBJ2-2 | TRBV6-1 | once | TGTGCCAGCAGTGACCCCGCCAGGCCCCAGGGGACCGGGGAGCTGTTTTTT | CASSDPARPQGTGELFF
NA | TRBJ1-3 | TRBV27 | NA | TGTGCCAGCAGTGGAGGCTCTGGAAACACCATATATTTT | CASSGGSGNTIYF
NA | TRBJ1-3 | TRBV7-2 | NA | TGTGCCAGCAGCCAGGGAAACACCATATATTTT | CASSQGNTIYF
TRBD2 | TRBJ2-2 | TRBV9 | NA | TGTGCCAGCAGCGGAGCGGGGGTGAACACCGGGGAGCTGTTTTTT | CASSGAGVNTGELFF
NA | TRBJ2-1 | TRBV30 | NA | TGTGCCTGGAGTTCCTGGAGGGGGATCTCCTACAATGAGCAGTTCTTC | CAWSSWRGISYNEQFF
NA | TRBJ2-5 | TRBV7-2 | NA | TGTGCCAGCAGCTCCCTCCCGCGGGAGACCCAGTACTTC | CASSSLPRETQYF
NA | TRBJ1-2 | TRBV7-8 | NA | TGTGCCAGCAGCTACACCCGGACACTAACTAACTATGGCTACACCTTC | CASSYTRTLTNYGYTF
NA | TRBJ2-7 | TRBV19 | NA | TGTGCCAGTAGTAAGATCGACAGCCAAAACTACGAGCAGTACTTC | CASSKIDSQNYEQYF
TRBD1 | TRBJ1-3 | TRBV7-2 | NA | TGTGCCAGCAGTTTGGACAGGACTGACTCTGGAAACACCATATATTTT | CASSLDRTDSGNTIYF
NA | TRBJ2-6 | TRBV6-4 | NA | TGTGCCAGCAGTGAGGCCTTTGGGGCCAACGTCCTGACTTTC | CASSEAFGANVLTF
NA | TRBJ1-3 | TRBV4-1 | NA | TGCGCCAGCAGCCAAGCGACAGGCCCTTACTCTGGAAACACCATATATTTT | CASSQATGPYSGNTIYF
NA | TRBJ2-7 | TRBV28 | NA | TGTGCCAGCAGTACTAGAGGCGAGCAGTACTTC | CASSTRGEQYF
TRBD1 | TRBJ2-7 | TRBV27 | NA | TGTGCCAGCAGTTTAAAGGGGACAGGGGGCTACGAGCAGTACTTC | CASSLKGTGGYEQYF
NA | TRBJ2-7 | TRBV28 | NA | TGTGCCAGCAGTTTAGAGGGACCCTACGAGCAGTACTTC | CASSLEGPYEQYF
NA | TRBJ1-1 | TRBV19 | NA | TGTGCCAGTAAAACGACAGTGATGAACACTGAAGCTTTCTTT | CASKTTVMNTEAFF
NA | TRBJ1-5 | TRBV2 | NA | TGTGCCAGCAGTGCCTCCCGCAGTAGCAATCAGCCCCAGCATTTT | CASSASRSSNQPQHF
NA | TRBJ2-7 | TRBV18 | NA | TGTGCCAGCTCACTTGGGGGACTGGACGAGCAGTACTTC | CASSLGGLDEQYF
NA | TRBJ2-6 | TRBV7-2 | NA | TGTGCCAGCAGCCCTCTCGGGGGTTTTTCTGGGGCCAACGTCCTGACTTTC | CASSPLGGFSGANVLTF
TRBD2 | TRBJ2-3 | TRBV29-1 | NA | TGCAGCGTTGACCACGGGGGGGCGATCGCAGATACGCAGTATTTT | CSVDHGGAIADTQYF
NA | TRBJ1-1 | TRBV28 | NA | TGTGCCAGCAGTGTGGCAGCAATGAACACTGAAGCTTTCTTT | CASSVAAMNTEAFF
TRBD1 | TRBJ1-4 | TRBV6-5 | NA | TGTGCCAGCAGAACAGGGGGACCAACTAATGAAAAACTGTTTTTT | CASRTGGPTNEKLFF
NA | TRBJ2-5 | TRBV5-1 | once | TGCGCCAGCAGCCCTCCCGGGTCCGGGTTCGAGACCCAGTACTTC | CASSPPGSGFETQYF
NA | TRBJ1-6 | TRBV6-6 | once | TGTGCCAGCTCCCAGACAGGCGACTCACCCCTCCACTTT | CASSQTGDSPLHF
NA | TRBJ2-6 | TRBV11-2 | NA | TGTGCCAGCAAGATGAGCTCTGGGGCCAACGTCCTGACTTTC | CASKMSSGANVLTF
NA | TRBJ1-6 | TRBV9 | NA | TGTGCCAGCAGCGCGACCCCCTATTCACCCCTCCACTTT | CASSATPYSPLHF
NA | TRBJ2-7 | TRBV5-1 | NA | TGCGCCAGCAGCTTGGGGCCAGCAGCCTACGAGCAGTACTTC | CASSLGPAAYEQYF
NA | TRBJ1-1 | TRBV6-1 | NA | TGTGCCAGCAGTGATTGGGAGTTGAACACTGAAGCTTTCTTT | CASSDWELNTEAFF
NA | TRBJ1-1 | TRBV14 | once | TGTGCCAGCAGCCAAGTGGTGGGGGCAGGGAACACTGAAGCTTTCTTT | CASSQVVGAGNTEAFF